Following are 30 T cell receptor beta chains from one sample sequenced in a study of OX40 agonist ivuxolimab in advanced cancers. Only in-frame clones appear in the TCRdb table, and some are missing; sequencing was by immunoSEQ multiplex PCR. The table shows 50,000 to 60,000 clones, with 70% to 90% occurring only once. The specimen comprised CD4+ or CD8+ T cells sorted from blood, sampled in a trial of the OX40 agonist ivuxolimab. These receptors came from an adult with an advanced solid tumor such as melanoma, head and neck, liver or kidney cancer.

The V call is TRBV11-2, the J call TRBJ2-3; TRBD1 matches 7 bases. Looked up from germline, CDR1 is SGHAT and CDR2 is FQNNGV. Trimming removed 2 bases from V and 8 bases from J; junction bases left unmatched: 13. The CDR3 has 16 amino acids. The CDR3, as DNA: TGTGCCAGCAGCTTATTAGGGGGACAGAGGACGGCTACGCAGTATTTT. This sequence encodes CASSLLGGQRTATQYF. Together with reference TRBV11-2 and TRBJ2-3, the CDR3 gives the full variable domain: EAGVAQSPRYKIIEKRQSVAFWCNPISGHATLYWYQQILGQGPKLLIQFQNNGVVDDSQLPKDRFSAERLKGVDSTLKIQPAKLEDSAVYLCASSLLGGQRTATQYFGPGTRLTVL.

The V gene is TRBV9, the J gene TRBJ1-1; D call uncertain. V dropped 0 bases and J dropped 5 bases, with 14 bases sitting between them. There are 15 residues in the CDR3. Looked up from germline, CDR1 is SGDLS and CDR2 is YYNGEE. CDR3 sequence: CASSVAWDWKTEAFF. For the CDR3, the DNA is TGTGCCAGCAGCGTAGCTTGGGATTGGAAAACTGAAGCTTTCTTT.

V usage is TRBV7-2 and J usage is TRBJ1-2, with D uncertain. V was pared by 5 bases and J by 6 bases, with 10 bases between. In germline, CDR1 is SGHTA, CDR2 FQGNSA. This CDR3 contains 12 residues. The CDR3: CASSITVNGYTF. The CDR3 region has the DNA TGTGCCAGCAGCATAACAGTCAATGGCTACACCTTC.

This clone was seen once. The chain couples TRBV29-1 to TRBJ2-7, with D possibly called TRBD1 or TRBD2 (5 bases each). The germline CDR1 and CDR2 sequences are SQVTM and ANQGSEA. Trimming removed 5 bases from V and 6 bases from J, with 17 bases in between. The CDR3 runs to 13 residues. CDR3 in DNA: TGCAGCGTTAGGGACGGGACGTTTGGCGAGCAGTACTTC. It yields the protein CSVRDGTFGEQYF.

CDR3 protein: CASSYPDRDYEQYF. The CDR3 nucleotides read TGTGCCAGCAGTTACCCTGACAGAGACTACGAGCAGTACTTC. The V gene is TRBV6-5, the J gene TRBJ2-7, with TRBD1 as a possible D gene (5 bases). From germline, CDR1 is MNHEY and CDR2 SVGAGI. V was clipped by 2 bases and J by 3 bases, with 11 bases between them. CDR3 length equals 14 residues.

The rearrangement joins TRBV4-1 to TRBJ1-2; D call uncertain. V was trimmed by 0 bases and J by 3 bases, leaving 11 bases between them. Germline CDR1 MGHRA, CDR2 YSYEKL. The CDR3 covers 15 residues. DNA of the CDR3: TGCGCCAGCAGCCAAGATGGGGAATCCTACTATGGCTACACCTTC. Amino acids: CASSQDGESYYGYTF.

J is TRBJ2-1 and V is TRBV15, with D unresolved. The V and J ends lost 8 bases and 0 bases respectively, with 8 bases between them. CDR1 and CDR2 from the germline V gene are LNHNV and YYDKDF (reference sequence). There are 13 residues in the CDR3. CDR3: CATSPSSYNEQFF. CDR3 in DNA: TGTGCCACCTCACCGAGCTCCTACAATGAGCAGTTCTTC.

The chain recombines TRBV19 with TRBJ1-4, with D perhaps matching TRBD1 (6 bases). There are 15 residues in the CDR3. The germline CDR1 and CDR2 sequences are LNHDA and SQIVND (reference sequence). V shed 3 bases and J shed 3 bases, with 11 bases lying between them. CDR3 in DNA: TGTGCCAGTAGTATCATCGGGACACCTAATGAAAAACTGTTTTTT. As protein: CASSIIGTPNEKLFF.

This clone was seen once. The rearrangement joins TRBV7-9 to TRBJ2-1; D gene ambiguous. Trimming cost V 2 bases and J 4 bases, with 9 bases left between them. Per the germline V gene, CDR1 is SEHNR and CDR2 is FQNEAQ (reference sequence). The CDR3 is made up of 14 amino acids. CDR3 sequence reads: CASSLNPPYNEQFF. CDR3 DNA sequence: TGTGCCAGCAGCTTAAATCCCCCGTACAATGAGCAGTTCTTC.

This chain connects TRBV19 to TRBJ2-1; 7 bases are a match to TRBD2. This CDR3 has 12 residues. Trimming cost V 7 bases and J 10 bases; bases outside gene matches: 7. Germline-derived CDR1 and CDR2 are LNHDA and SQIVND (reference sequence). CDR3 loop: CASTLEGGEQFF. The CDR3 DNA reads as TGTGCCAGTACCCTCGAGGGAGGGGAGCAGTTCTTC. Looking up the rest from reference TRBV19 and TRBJ2-1 gives the full variable domain: DGGITQSPKYLFRKEGQNVTLSCEQNLNHDAMYWYRQDPGQGLRLIYYSQIVNDFQKGDIAEGYSVSREKKESFPLTVTSAQKNPTAFYLCASTLEGGEQFFGPGTRLTVL.

V and J are TRBV19 and TRBJ1-4; D not certain. Germline lookup yields CDR1 LNHDA and CDR2 SQIVND (reference sequence). The V and J ends lost 4 bases and 2 bases respectively, with 14 bases between them. This CDR3 region has 16 residues. Here the CDR3 reads CASSTLGGGTNEKLFF. Here the CDR3 DNA reads TGTGCCAGTAGTACCCTCGGTGGCGGGACTAATGAAAAACTGTTTTTT.

This sequence joins TRBV15 and TRBJ2-6; D is perhaps TRBD1 (6 bases). The V and J ends lost 0 bases and 1 base respectively, with 7 bases between them. CDR1 is LNHNV and CDR2 is YYDKDF in the germline V gene (reference sequence). This CDR3 comprises 16 residues. In DNA, the CDR3 is TGTGCCACCAGCAGAGATCAGGGGTCTGGGGCCAACGTCCTGACTTTC. Translation: CATSRDQGSGANVLTF.

CDR3 DNA: TGTGCCAGCAGTCCGCTGTACGTCCAGCACGAGCAGTACTTC. This sequence encodes CASSPLYVQHEQYF. The chain uses TRBV6-5 and TRBJ2-7, with D unclear. The germline V and J ends were trimmed by 5 bases and 5 bases, with 16 bases remaining between them. Germline CDR1 and CDR2: MNHEY and SVGAGI. The CDR3 runs to 14 residues.

The chain recombines TRBV27 with TRBJ1-2; D might be TRBD1 (6 bases). The germline gives CDR1 MNHEY, CDR2 SMNVEV (reference sequence). The CDR3 sequence is 15 residues long. The V end was cut by 6 bases, the J end by 5 bases, with 19 bases between. In nucleotides, the CDR3 is TGTGCCAGCAGCCCCCGGACAGACGGGAGTTATGGCTACACCTTC. Its protein is CASSPRTDGSYGYTF.

The chain has TRBV5-8 and TRBJ2-2; no reliable D call. The CDR3 runs to 12 residues. V lost 2 bases and J lost 8, with 7 bases in between. Germline loops: CDR1 SGHTS, CDR2 YDEGEE. Written as DNA, the CDR3 is TGTGCCAGCAGCTTTTCCCGGGGGGAGCTGTTTTTT. Translated: CASSFSRGELFF.

V and J are TRBV7-9 and TRBJ1-2, with D maybe TRBD1 (6 bases). Trimming left V 5 bases short and J 4 bases short, with 8 bases between. CDR1 and CDR2 from the germline V gene are SEHNR and FQNEAQ (reference sequence). The CDR3 has 12 amino acids. In nucleotides, the CDR3 is TGTGCCAGCAGCCCGGACAGCTATGGCTACACCTTC. Its translation: CASSPDSYGYTF.

This chain joins TRBV7-6 and TRBJ1-1, with D tentatively TRBD1 (5 bases). The V gene lost 1 base and the J gene lost 11 bases, with 17 bases spanning the gap. Germline V gives CDR1 SGHVS, CDR2 FNYEAQ. The CDR3 length is 14 residues. CDR3 amino acids: CASSLGGYGGRAFF. The CDR3 DNA follows: TGTGCCAGCAGCTTAGGGGGCTATGGTGGAAGGGCTTTCTTT. The variable domain in full, with the rest retrieved from reference TRBV7-6 and TRBJ1-1, is GAGVSQSPRYKVTKRGQDVALRCDPISGHVSLYWYRQALGQGPEFLTYFNYEAQQDKSGLPNDRFSAERPEGSISTLTIQRTEQRDSAMYRCASSLGGYGGRAFFGQGTRLTVV.

The gene calls are TRBV19 and TRBJ1-1; D not certain. The CDR3 extends over 14 amino acids. Germline assignment: CDR1 LNHDA and CDR2 SQIVND (reference sequence). V gave up 0 bases and J gave up 11 bases, with 16 bases separating them. The CDR3 nucleotides are TGTGCCAGTAGTATAGATCTCACTGGGGTTGAGGCTTTCTTT. Residues: CASSIDLTGVEAFF.

J is TRBJ1-6 and V is TRBV7-3, with 9 nucleotides matching TRBD1. From germline, CDR1 is SGHTA and CDR2 FQGTGA. V gave up 5 bases and J gave up 9 bases; unmatched junction bases: 5. This CDR3 region has 14 residues. In DNA form, the CDR3 reads TGTGCCAGCAGCCCGACAGGGGGGGGTTCACCCCTCCACTTT. This sequence encodes CASSPTGGGSPLHF.

CDR3 region: CASRGGGGGTDTQYF. Here the CDR3 DNA reads TGTGCCAGTAGGGGAGGGGGTGGAGGCACAGATACGCAGTATTTT. The V gene is TRBV19, the J gene TRBJ2-3, with a possible D match to TRBD2 (7 bases). The CDR3 is 15 residues long. V lost 6 bases, J lost 1 base, and 14 bases lay in between. CDR1 and CDR2 from the germline V gene are LNHDA and SQIVND (reference sequence).

The V call is TRBV11-1, the J call TRBJ2-7; possibly TRBD1 or TRBD2 for D (5 bases each). The CDR3 consists of 15 residues. The V gene lost 0 bases and the J gene lost 3 bases, with 12 bases spanning the gap. CDR1 SGHAT and CDR2 FQDESV come from the germline V gene (reference sequence). CDR3 loop: CASSLARTGGYEQYF. The CDR3 region has the DNA TGTGCCAGCAGCTTAGCGCGCACAGGAGGCTACGAGCAGTACTTC.

The V gene is TRBV7-8, the J gene TRBJ1-1, with a possible D match to TRBD1 (6 bases). The CDR3 loop spans 14 amino acids. The V and J ends lost 3 bases and 3 bases respectively, with 11 bases between them. CDR1 is SGHVS and CDR2 is FQNEAQ in the germline V gene. The CDR3 protein is CASSFSTGYTEAFF. As DNA, the CDR3 is TGTGCCAGCAGCTTCTCTACAGGGTACACTGAAGCTTTCTTT.

The chain couples TRBV11-2 to TRBJ1-2; D might be TRBD1 (6 bases). This CDR3 has 14 residues. Germline V lookup: CDR1 SGHAT, CDR2 FQNNGV. The ends were cut back, 5 bases at V and 8 bases at J, with 18 bases in the middle. The CDR3 region is CASSPEPWGAGYTF. The CDR3 region has the DNA TGTGCCAGCAGCCCAGAGCCATGGGGGGCCGGCTACACCTTC.

This chain links TRBV12-5 with TRBJ2-2, with TRBD2 matching 9 bases. This CDR3 has 19 amino acids. From germline, CDR1 is LGHNT and CDR2 FRNRAP. With 0 bases clipped from V and 0 bases from J, the junction kept 8 bases outside the gene matches. CDR3: CASGLVNSGGPTNTGELFF. CDR3 coding DNA: TGTGCTAGTGGTTTGGTAAATAGCGGGGGCCCCACGAACACCGGGGAGCTGTTTTTT. Together with reference TRBV12-5 and TRBJ2-2, the CDR3 gives the full variable domain: DARVTQTPRHKVTEMGQEVTMRCQPILGHNTVFWYRQTMMQGLELLAYFRNRAPLDDSGMPKDRFSAEMPDATLATLKIQPSEPRDSAVYFCASGLVNSGGPTNTGELFFGEGSRLTVL.

The genes are TRBV29-1 and TRBJ1-1; no clear D. CDR3 length equals 11 residues. V was trimmed by 2 bases and J by 3 bases, leaving 4 bases between them. Germline V gene lookup returns CDR1 SQVTM and CDR2 ANQGSEA. The CDR3 DNA sequence: TGCAGCGTTGAATGGGACACTGAAGCTTTCTTT. It codes for CSVEWDTEAFF.

The J gene is TRBJ2-7, the V gene TRBV19, with D possibly being TRBD1 or TRBD2 (5 bases each). The length of the CDR3 is 13 residues. The germline V gene encodes CDR1 LNHDA and CDR2 SQIVND (reference sequence). V dropped 8 bases and J dropped 0 bases, with 11 bases sitting between them. Written as DNA, the CDR3 is TGTGCCAGTGAGGGGATTAACTCCTACGAGCAGTACTTC. It specifies CASEGINSYEQYF. Using reference TRBV19 and TRBJ2-7 for the parts outside the CDR3, the full variable domain is DGGITQSPKYLFRKEGQNVTLSCEQNLNHDAMYWYRQDPGQGLRLIYYSQIVNDFQKGDIAEGYSVSREKKESFPLTVTSAQKNPTAFYLCASEGINSYEQYFGPGTRLTVT.

The J gene is TRBJ1-6, the V gene TRBV12-1. TRBV12-1 is deemed a pseudogene. The CDR3 length is 13 residues. CDR3 DNA: TGTGCCAGCAGCGTGGACGGGAATTCACCCCTCCACTTT. The encoded protein is CASSVDGNSPLHF.

The chain uses TRBV27 and TRBJ1-1, with a tentative D call TRBD1 (5 bases). In germline, CDR1 is MNHEY, CDR2 SMNVEV (reference sequence). The V gene lost 3 bases and the J gene lost 5 bases, with 13 bases spanning the gap. CDR3 length: 14 residues. CDR3 coding DNA: TGTGCCAGCAGTTTCAACAACGGGGCTACTGAAGCTTTCTTT. Translation: CASSFNNGATEAFF.

V is TRBV5-6 and J is TRBJ1-5, with D possibly TRBD1 on 5 matching bases. Per the germline V gene, CDR1 is SGHDT and CDR2 is YYEEEE. V lost 0 bases to trimming and J lost 6 bases, with 13 bases between them. The CDR3 has 15 amino acids. CDR3 sequence reads: CASSLGGGGSQPQHF. Written as DNA, the CDR3 is TGTGCCAGCAGCTTGGGTGGGGGGGGAAGTCAGCCCCAGCATTTT.

J is TRBJ2-5 and V is TRBV7-2, with D possibly TRBD1 on 5 matching bases. This CDR3 is 17 amino acids long. The V gene lost 1 base and the J gene lost 2 bases, with 17 bases spanning the gap. Germline V CDR1 and CDR2: SGHTA, FQGNSA. The CDR3 region has the DNA TGTGCCAGCAGCTTAGGGGCCCTTGCCAGGGTTCAAGAGACCCAGTACTTC. It specifies CASSLGALARVQETQYF.